Sequencing of this T cell receptor (beta chain) was carried out in a study of Ad26.COV2.S vaccination and SARS-CoV-2 variants. General study points: Vaccine recipients and placebo recipients showed similar non-spike TCR breadth.

Profiled with immunoSEQ multiplex PCR; TCRdb holds only in-frame clones, not every one. The data contain fewer than 500,000 clones, around 90% of them singletons. Regarding treatment: approximately 18 received Ad26.COV2.S at low or high dose, single or two shots; five or six received placebo; per-sample allocation not given. After the first vaccine or placebo injection, samples were drawn on day 63. On this clone itself: Its cognate antigen is unknown.

The V gene's germline CDR1 is LNHDA and CDR2 SQIVND (reference sequence). The CDR3 is made up of 15 amino acids. V was cut by 3 bases and J by 7 bases, with 13 bases left in between. The clonotype was recovered from a person aged 18-65 years who received the Ad26.COV2.S COVID-19 vaccine or a placebo. V and J are TRBV19 and TRBJ1-6; D ambiguous. The sequenced sample was peripheral blood, obtained in a trial of Ad26.COV2.S vaccine versus placebo. The CDR3 is CASSIKAGSNSPLHF. CDR3 DNA sequence: TGTGCCAGTAGTATTAAGGCAGGTTCAAATTCACCCCTCCACTTT.